The source of this TCR beta chain is a study of blood T cell repertoires in COVID-19. Study-level information: Specimens from acute and convalescent COVID-19 originated in the United States, Italy and Spain. T cells, B-cell-depleted T cells, or PBMCs provided the cDNA or gDNA that served as material.

Study processing details: Estimation of nucleated cell counts relied on the amplification of reference gene primers. Assay used: immunoSEQ multiplex PCR; TCRdb lists only in-frame clones, some missing. V, J and clone size reflect that table, while D and trimming were determined from the DNA. The profile shows roughly 250,000 clones, approximately 79% of them singletons. Trimming cost V 3 bases and J 6 bases, with 8 bases left between them. Germline CDR1 SNHLY, CDR2 FYNNEI. The CDR3 is 13 amino acids. The sequenced sample was peripheral blood. This sequence joins TRBV2 and TRBJ2-2; D remains ambiguous. The TCR comes from a woman aged 40-49 years with active or convalescent COVID-19. The CDR3 nucleotides read TGTGCCAGCAGTGAGCTGAGCTCCGGGGAGCTGTTTTTT. This translates into CASSELSSGELFF.